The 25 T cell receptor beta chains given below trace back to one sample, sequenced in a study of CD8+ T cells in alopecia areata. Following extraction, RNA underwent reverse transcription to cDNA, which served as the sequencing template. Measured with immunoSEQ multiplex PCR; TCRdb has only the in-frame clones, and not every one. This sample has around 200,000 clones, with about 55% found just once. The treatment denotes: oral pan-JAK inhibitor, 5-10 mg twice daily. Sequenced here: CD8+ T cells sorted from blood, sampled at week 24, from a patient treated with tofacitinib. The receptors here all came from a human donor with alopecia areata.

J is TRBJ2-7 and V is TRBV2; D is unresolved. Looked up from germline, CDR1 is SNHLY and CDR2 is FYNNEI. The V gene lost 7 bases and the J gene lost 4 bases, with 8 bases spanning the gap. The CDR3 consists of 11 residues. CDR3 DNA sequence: TGTGCCAGCACCCAGGAGTACGAGCAGTACTTC. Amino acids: CASTQEYEQYF.

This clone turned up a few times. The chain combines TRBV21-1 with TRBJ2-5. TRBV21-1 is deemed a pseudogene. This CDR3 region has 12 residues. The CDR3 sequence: CASGKMEETQYF. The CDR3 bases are TGTGCCAGCGGTAAGATGGAAGAGACCCAGTACTTC.

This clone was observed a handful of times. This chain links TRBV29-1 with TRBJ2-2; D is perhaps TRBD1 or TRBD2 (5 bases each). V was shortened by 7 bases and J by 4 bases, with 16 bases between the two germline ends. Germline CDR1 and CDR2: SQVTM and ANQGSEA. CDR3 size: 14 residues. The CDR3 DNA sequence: TGCAGCGCCGAGAGGGGCGCGAGCACCGGGGAGCTGTTTTTT. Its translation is CSAERGASTGELFF.

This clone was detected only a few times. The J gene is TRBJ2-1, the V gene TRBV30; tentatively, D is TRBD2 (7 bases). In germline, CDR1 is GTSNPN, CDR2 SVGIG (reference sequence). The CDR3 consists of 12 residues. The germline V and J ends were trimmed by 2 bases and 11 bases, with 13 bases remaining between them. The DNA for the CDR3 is TGTGCCTGGAGTACAGGGCGGGGGAAGCAGTTCTTC. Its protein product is CAWSTGRGKQFF.

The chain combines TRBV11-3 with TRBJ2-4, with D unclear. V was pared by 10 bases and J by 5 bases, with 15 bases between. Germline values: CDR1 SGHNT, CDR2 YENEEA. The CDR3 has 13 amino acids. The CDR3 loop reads CATSETVQNIQYF. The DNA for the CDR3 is TGTGCCACCTCAGAGACGGTGCAAAACATTCAGTACTTC.

The CDR3 protein is CASSARGGEGAFF. The DNA for the CDR3 is TGTGCCAGCAGCGCCCGTGGGGGCGAGGGAGCTTTCTTT. The chain uses TRBV7-2 and TRBJ1-1; D is perhaps TRBD1 (6 bases). Trimming removed 5 bases from V and 10 bases from J, with 17 bases in between. This CDR3 has 13 residues. Germline CDR1 reads SGHTA; CDR2 reads FQGNSA.

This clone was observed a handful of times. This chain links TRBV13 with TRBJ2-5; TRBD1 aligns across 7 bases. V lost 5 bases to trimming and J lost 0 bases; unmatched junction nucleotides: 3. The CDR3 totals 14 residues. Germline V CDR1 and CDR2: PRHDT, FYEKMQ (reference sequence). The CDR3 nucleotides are TGTGCCAGCAGCCGGACAGGCGACCAAGAGACCCAGTACTTC. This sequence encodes CASSRTGDQETQYF. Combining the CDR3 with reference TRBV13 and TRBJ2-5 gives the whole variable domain AAGVIQSPRHLIKEKRETATLKCYPIPRHDTVYWYQQGPGQDPQFLISFYEKMQSDKGSIPDRFSAQQFSDYHSELNMSSLELGDSALYFCASSRTGDQETQYFGPGTRLLVL.

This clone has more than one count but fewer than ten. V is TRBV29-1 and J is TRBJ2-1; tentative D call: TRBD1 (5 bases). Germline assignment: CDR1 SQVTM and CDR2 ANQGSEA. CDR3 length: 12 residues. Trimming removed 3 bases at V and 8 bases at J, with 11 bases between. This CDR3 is CSVDRADYEQFF. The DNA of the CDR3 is TGCAGCGTTGACAGGGCTGACTATGAGCAGTTCTTC.

The CDR3 here is CSVLTGEETQYF. Written as DNA, the CDR3 is TGCAGCGTCCTGACAGGGGAAGAGACCCAGTACTTC. The chain is built from TRBV29-1 and TRBJ2-5; 8 bases align to TRBD1. Germline V gene lookup returns CDR1 SQVTM and CDR2 ANQGSEA. V lost 6 bases and J lost 3; bases outside the gene matches: 3. This CDR3 region has 12 residues.

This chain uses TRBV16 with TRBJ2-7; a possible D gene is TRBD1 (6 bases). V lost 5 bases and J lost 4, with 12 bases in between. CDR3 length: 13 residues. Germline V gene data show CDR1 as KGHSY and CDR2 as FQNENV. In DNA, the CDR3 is TGTGCCAGCAGCGACGGACAGAAATACGAGCAGTACTTC. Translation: CASSDGQKYEQYF.

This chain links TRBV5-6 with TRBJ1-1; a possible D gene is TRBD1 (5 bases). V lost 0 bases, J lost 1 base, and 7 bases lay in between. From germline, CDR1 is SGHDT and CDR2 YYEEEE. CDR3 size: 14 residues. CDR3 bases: TGTGCCAGCAGCTTGGCAACAGGGAACACTGAAGCTTTCTTT. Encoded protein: CASSLATGNTEAFF.

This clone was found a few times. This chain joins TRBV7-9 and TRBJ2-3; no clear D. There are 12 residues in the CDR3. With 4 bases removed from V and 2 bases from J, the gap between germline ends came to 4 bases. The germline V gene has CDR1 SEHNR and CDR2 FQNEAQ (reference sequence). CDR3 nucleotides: TGTGCCAGCAGCTCCTACACAGATACGCAGTATTTT. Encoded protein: CASSSYTDTQYF.

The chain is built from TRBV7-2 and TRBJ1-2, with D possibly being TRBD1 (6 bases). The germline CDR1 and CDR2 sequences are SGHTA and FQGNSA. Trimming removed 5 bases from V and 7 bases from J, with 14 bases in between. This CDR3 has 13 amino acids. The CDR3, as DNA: TGTGCCAGCAGCCGAGCAGAGGGGGTTGGCTACACCTTC. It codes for CASSRAEGVGYTF.

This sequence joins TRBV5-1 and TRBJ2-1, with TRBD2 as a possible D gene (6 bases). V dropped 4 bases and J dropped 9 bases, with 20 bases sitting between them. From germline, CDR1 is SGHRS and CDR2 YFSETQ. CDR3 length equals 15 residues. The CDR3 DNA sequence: TGCGCCAGCAGCCCTGGGACTGCCCGGTGGGGTGAGCAGTTCTTC. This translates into CASSPGTARWGEQFF. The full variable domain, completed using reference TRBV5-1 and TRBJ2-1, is KAGVTQTPRYLIKTRGQQVTLSCSPISGHRSVSWYQQTPGQGLQFLFEYFSETQRNKGNFPGRFSGRQFSNSRSEMNVSTLELGDSALYLCASSPGTARWGEQFFGPGTRLTVL.

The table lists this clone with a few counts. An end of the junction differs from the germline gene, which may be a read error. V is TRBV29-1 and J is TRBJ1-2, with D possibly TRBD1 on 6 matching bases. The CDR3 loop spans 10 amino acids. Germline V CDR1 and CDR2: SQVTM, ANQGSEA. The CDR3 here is CSVESGGVSF. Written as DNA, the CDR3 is TGCAGCGTTGAATCCGGGGGCGTTTCCTTC.

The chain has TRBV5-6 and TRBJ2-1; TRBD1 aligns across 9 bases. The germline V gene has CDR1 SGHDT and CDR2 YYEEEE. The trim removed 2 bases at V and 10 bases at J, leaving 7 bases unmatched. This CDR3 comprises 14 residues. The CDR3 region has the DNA TGTGCCAGCAGCTTAGGGACAGGGACTCGGGAGCAGTTCTTC. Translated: CASSLGTGTREQFF.

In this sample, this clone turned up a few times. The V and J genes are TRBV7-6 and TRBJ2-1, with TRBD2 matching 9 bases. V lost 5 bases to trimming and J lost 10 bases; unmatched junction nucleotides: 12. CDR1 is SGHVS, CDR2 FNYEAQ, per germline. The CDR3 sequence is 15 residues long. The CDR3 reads CASSQSGGPSQEQFF. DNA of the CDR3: TGTGCCAGCAGCCAGAGCGGGGGGCCTTCCCAGGAGCAGTTCTTC.

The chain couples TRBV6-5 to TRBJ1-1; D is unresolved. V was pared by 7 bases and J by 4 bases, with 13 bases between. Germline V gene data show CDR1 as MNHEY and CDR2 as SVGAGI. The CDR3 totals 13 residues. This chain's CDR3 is CASTKSWGTEAFF. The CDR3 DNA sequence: TGTGCCAGCACCAAAAGCTGGGGCACTGAAGCTTTCTTT.

CDR3 bases: TGCGCCAGCCGCCCTAGGAGCGAACTAGCCCACGATACGCAGTATTTT. It encodes CASRPRSELAHDTQYF. The chain employs TRBV5-1 and TRBJ2-3, with D perhaps matching TRBD2 (6 bases). Germline CDR1 SGHRS, CDR2 YFSETQ. The CDR3 runs to 16 residues. The V and J ends lost 7 bases and 6 bases respectively, with 24 bases between them.

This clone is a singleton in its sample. The CDR3 loop reads CASSYGTSGYTGELFF. The CDR3 region has the DNA TGTGCCAGCAGCTATGGGACTAGCGGTTACACCGGGGAGCTGTTTTTT. This sequence joins TRBV7-3 and TRBJ2-2, with 11 bases aligning to TRBD2. Germline loops: CDR1 SGHTA, CDR2 FQGTGA. With V trimmed by 4 bases and J by 3 bases, 4 bases remained unmatched. The CDR3 has 16 amino acids. Filled out from reference TRBV7-3 and TRBJ2-2, the complete variable domain reads GAGVSQTPSNKVTEKGKYVELRCDPISGHTALYWYRQSLGQGPEFLIYFQGTGAADDSGLPNDRFFAVRPEGSVSTLKIQRTERGDSAVYLCASSYGTSGYTGELFFGEGSRLTVL.

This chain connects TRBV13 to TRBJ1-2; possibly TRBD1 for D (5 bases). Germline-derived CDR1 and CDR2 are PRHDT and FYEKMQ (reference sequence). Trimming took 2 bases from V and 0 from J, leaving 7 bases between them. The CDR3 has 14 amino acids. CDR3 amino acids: CASSLKGANYGYTF. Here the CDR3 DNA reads TGTGCCAGCAGCTTAAAAGGGGCTAACTATGGCTACACCTTC.

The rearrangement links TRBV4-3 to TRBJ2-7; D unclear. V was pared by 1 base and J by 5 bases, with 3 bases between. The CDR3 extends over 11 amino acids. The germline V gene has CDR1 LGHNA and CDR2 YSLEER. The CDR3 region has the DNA TGCGCCAGCAGCCAAGGGAACGAGCAGTACTTC. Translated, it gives CASSQGNEQYF.

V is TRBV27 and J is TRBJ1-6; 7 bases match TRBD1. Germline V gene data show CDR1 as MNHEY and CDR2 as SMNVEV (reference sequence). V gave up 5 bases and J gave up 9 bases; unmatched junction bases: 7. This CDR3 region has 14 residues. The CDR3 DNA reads TGTGCCAGCAGTCCTACAGGGGCTAGTTCACCCCTCCACTTT. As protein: CASSPTGASSPLHF.

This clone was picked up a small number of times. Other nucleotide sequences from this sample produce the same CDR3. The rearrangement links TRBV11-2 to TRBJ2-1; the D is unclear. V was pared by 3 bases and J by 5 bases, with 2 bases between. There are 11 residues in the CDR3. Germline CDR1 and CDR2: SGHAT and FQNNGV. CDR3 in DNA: TGTGCCAGCAGCTTTAACAATGAGCAGTTCTTC. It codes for CASSFNNEQFF.

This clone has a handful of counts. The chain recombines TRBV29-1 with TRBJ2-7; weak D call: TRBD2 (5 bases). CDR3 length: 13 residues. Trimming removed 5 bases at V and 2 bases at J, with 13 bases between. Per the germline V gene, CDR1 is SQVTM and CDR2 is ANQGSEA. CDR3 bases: TGCAGCGTTTTAACGGGGTCAGCCTACGAGCAGTACTTC. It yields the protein CSVLTGSAYEQYF.